Following are 11 T cell receptor beta chains from one sample sequenced in a study of OX40 agonist ivuxolimab in advanced cancers. Here immunoSEQ multiplex PCR was the method, and the copy in TCRdb shows in-frame clones only, minus some. The sample carries 98,000 or so clones, 85% to 90% recorded once. The source was CD4+ or CD8+ T cells sorted from blood, collected in a trial of the OX40 agonist ivuxolimab. The receptors were gathered from an adult with an advanced solid tumor such as melanoma, head and neck, liver or kidney cancer.

The V and J genes are TRBV2 and TRBJ2-4; D uncertain. This CDR3 region has 14 residues. V shed 8 bases and J shed 3 bases, with 14 bases lying between them. The germline CDR1 and CDR2 sequences are SNHLY and FYNNEI. The CDR3 reads CASAPGSNKNIQYF. The DNA of the CDR3 is TGTGCCAGCGCGCCCGGCTCGAACAAAAACATTCAGTACTTC.

This chain connects TRBV7-9 to TRBJ2-7; TRBD1 matches at 9 bases. Germline V gene lookup returns CDR1 SEHNR and CDR2 FQNEAQ (reference sequence). The junction had 11 bases not matched to a gene; V was cut back by 4 bases and J by 4 bases. This CDR3 region has 16 residues. The CDR3 protein is CASSSGTGQLTYEQYF. For the CDR3, the DNA is TGTGCCAGCAGCTCCGGGACAGGGCAGCTGACTTACGAGCAGTACTTC.

The V gene is TRBV19, the J gene TRBJ2-7, with TRBD2 as a possible D gene (7 bases). The CDR3 has 16 amino acids. Germline CDR1 LNHDA, CDR2 SQIVND (reference sequence). Trimming shortened V by 5 bases and J by 0 bases, and 17 bases separated the two germline ends. The CDR3 region has the DNA TGTGCCAGTAGTTTGGATGGCGGGGGCACCTCCTACGAGCAGTACTTC. Protein: CASSLDGGGTSYEQYF.

This chain joins TRBV12-5 and TRBJ2-1; 11 nucleotides align to TRBD2. Germline V gene lookup returns CDR1 LGHNT and CDR2 FRNRAP. The CDR3 loop spans 14 amino acids. V gave up 3 bases and J gave up 6 bases; unmatched junction bases: 1. The CDR3 bases are TGTGCTAGTGGTTTCGGGACTAGCGGCAATGAGCAGTTCTTC. Translation gives CASGFGTSGNEQFF. Combining the CDR3 with reference TRBV12-5 and TRBJ2-1 gives the whole variable domain DARVTQTPRHKVTEMGQEVTMRCQPILGHNTVFWYRQTMMQGLELLAYFRNRAPLDDSGMPKDRFSAEMPDATLATLKIQPSEPRDSAVYFCASGFGTSGNEQFFGPGTRLTVL.

V usage is TRBV18 and J usage is TRBJ2-3; TRBD2 aligns across 7 bases. V lost 6 bases to trimming and J lost 5 bases; unmatched junction nucleotides: 5. CDR3 length equals 13 residues. Germline V gene sequence: CDR1 KGHSH, CDR2 LQKENI. CDR3 region: CASSPSSGDTQYF. CDR3 DNA: TGTGCCAGCTCTCCTTCTAGCGGAGATACGCAGTATTTT.

The chain combines TRBV27 with TRBJ2-1, with D unresolved. V lost 6 bases to trimming and J lost 4 bases, with 10 bases between them. The CDR3 is made up of 13 amino acids. The V gene's germline CDR1 is MNHEY and CDR2 SMNVEV (reference sequence). The CDR3 reads CASRAGPYNEQFF. The CDR3 DNA follows: TGTGCCAGCAGGGCCGGGCCATACAATGAGCAGTTCTTC.

This clone was seen only a few times. This chain joins TRBV7-9 and TRBJ2-1; 9 positions agree with TRBD2. The germline CDR1 and CDR2 sequences are SEHNR and FQNEAQ (reference sequence). V gave up 5 bases and J gave up 4 bases; unmatched junction bases: 12. This CDR3 has 17 residues. The CDR3 spells CASSQKRRLAVYNEQFF. The DNA of the CDR3 is TGTGCCAGCAGCCAGAAACGGAGACTAGCGGTGTACAATGAGCAGTTCTTC. Supplemented by reference TRBV7-9 and TRBJ2-1, the full variable domain reads DTGVSQNPRHKITKRGQNVTFRCDPISEHNRLYWYRQTLGQGPEFLTYFQNEAQLEKSRLLSDRFSAERPKGSFSTLEIQRTEQGDSAMYLCASSQKRRLAVYNEQFFGPGTRLTVL.

The J gene is TRBJ2-5, the V gene TRBV5-8; a weak D match, TRBD2 (6 bases). Looked up from germline, CDR1 is SGHTS and CDR2 is YDEGEE. V lost 9 bases and J 3 bases, leaving 15 bases between the germline ends. The CDR3 is 13 residues long. In DNA form, the CDR3 reads TGTGCCACCCGACCGGGGGTGAAAGAGACCCAGTACTTC. It yields the protein CATRPGVKETQYF.

V usage is TRBV28 and J usage is TRBJ1-1; tentatively, D is TRBD1 (6 bases). CDR1 and CDR2 (germline): MDHEN, SYDVKM. The V end lost 5 bases, the J end lost 2 bases, and 15 bases lay between the germline ends. The CDR3 extends over 15 amino acids. The CDR3 DNA follows: TGTGCCAGCAGTAGGGGGGGGACGGAAAACACTGAAGCTTTCTTT. It yields the protein CASSRGGTENTEAFF.

V and J are TRBV6-5 and TRBJ2-7; D possibly corresponds to TRBD2 (5 bases). The V gene lost 2 bases and the J gene lost 7 bases, with 6 bases spanning the gap. This CDR3 is built from 11 residues. CDR1 MNHEY and CDR2 SVGAGI come from the germline V gene. CDR3 coding DNA: TGTGCCAGCAGTTACCGGGGAGAGCAGTACTTC. Protein: CASSYRGEQYF.

The chain couples TRBV6-6 to TRBJ2-7, with D uncertain. This CDR3 contains 14 residues. CDR1 and CDR2 (germline): MNHNY, SVGAGI (reference sequence). V was pared by 4 bases and J by 0 bases, with 10 bases between. In DNA, the CDR3 is TGTGCCAGCAGTTGGGAACAGAACTCCTACGAGCAGTACTTC. Its protein is CASSWEQNSYEQYF.